This T cell receptor (beta chain) was captured by sequencing in a study of T-cell reconstitution after alpha-beta-depleted transplantation in children. Unique molecular identifiers were incorporated when the TCRbeta library was constructed. TCRdb redid the calling of the PCR reads with MiXCR, one entry per CDR3 protein. The data contain about 340,000 distinct CDR3 sequences, around 15% of them singletons. Findings and caveats of the study: Several hundred expanded graft clones reportedly were the source of alpha-beta T cells about two months after transplant. T-cell counts and diversity were attributed mostly to newly produced T cells one year after transplant.

The CDR3 is 13 residues long. Germline V lookup: CDR1 DFQATT, CDR2 SNEGSKA (reference sequence). V shed 5 bases and J shed 0 bases, with 8 bases lying between them. Details on this clonotype: Antigen unknown.

The clonotype comes from a male patient between 2 and 10 years old who had a stem cell transplant for acute lymphoblastic leukemia, so the T cells may come from the graft donor. The material sequenced was PBMCs, mostly from graft donor cells, taken 360 days after TCRalphabeta/CD19-depleted stem cell transplant. The chain is built from TRBV20-1 and TRBJ2-4; no firm D call. The CDR3 region is CSALPLAKNIQYF. The CDR3 DNA follows: TGCAGTGCTCTTCCCCTAGCCAAAAACATTCAGTACTTC.